The 4 T cell receptor beta chains below all came from one sample that was sequenced in a study of neurological immune-mediated disorders. Via MiXCR, TCRdb re-called the 5' RACE reads, giving one row per CDR3 protein. The data contain around 47,000 distinct CDR3 sequences, about 13% of them seen just once; the ten biggest clones take up 1.3%. The sample comprised PBMCs. The receptors shown here come from a female donor in good health.

Ten or more counts support this clonotype. This rearrangement joins TRBV20-1 to TRBJ2-2; TRBD1 might be the D (7 bases). Between the trimmed V and J ends, which lost 0 bases and 6 bases, there was a span of 14 bases. The CDR3 runs 15 residues. Germline CDR1 is DFQATT and CDR2 is SNEGSKA (reference sequence). This CDR3 is CSAREYQGGAGELFF. As DNA, the CDR3 is TGCAGTGCTAGAGAGTACCAGGGGGGTGCCGGGGAGCTGTTTTTT.

This clonotype was found many times. V gene TRBV12-3 or TRBV12-4 combines with J gene TRBJ1-1; no firm D call. Trimming removed 2 bases at V and 1 base at J, with 14 bases between. This CDR3 contains 16 residues. CDR3 bases: TGTGCCAGCAGTTTAAACCCCGGGGTGGGGAACACTGAAGCTTTCTTT. Its protein is CASSLNPGVGNTEAFF.

V gene TRBV29-1 combines with J gene TRBJ1-2; the D gene is possibly TRBD1 (5 bases). V was clipped by 1 base and J by 6 bases, with 9 bases between them. The CDR3 runs to 12 residues. Germline assignment: CDR1 SQVTM and CDR2 ANQGSEA. CDR3 nucleotide sequence: TGCAGCGTTGAAGCCGGGGGTAATGGCTACACCTTC. It specifies CSVEAGGNGYTF.

The table lists this clonotype with many counts. The chain couples TRBV27 to TRBJ2-5; 11 bases match TRBD2. V lost 7 bases to trimming and J lost 2 bases; unmatched junction nucleotides: 3. CDR3 size: 14 residues. The V gene's germline CDR1 is MNHEY and CDR2 SMNVEV (reference sequence). The CDR3, as DNA: TGTGCCAGCAAACTAGCGGGAGTACAAGAGACCCAGTACTTC. This translates into CASKLAGVQETQYF.